This entry is about one T cell receptor (beta chain). Germline assignment: CDR1 MNHNY and CDR2 SVGAGI (reference sequence). Trimming stripped 8 bases from V and 0 bases from J, with 15 bases between. The length of the CDR3 is 15 residues. This entry comes from a study of blood T cell repertoires in COVID-19. Study-wide background: There were acute and convalescent COVID-19 samples, and they came from the United States, Italy and Spain. Nucleic acid was either cDNA or gDNA, and it came from T cells, B-cell-depleted T cells, or PBMCs.

Data came from immunoSEQ multiplex PCR; TCRdb stores just in-frame clones and leaves some out. In the table there are approximately 430,000 clones, roughly 85% of which are singletons. This TCR came from a young woman with active or convalescent COVID-19. The V and J genes are TRBV6-6 and TRBJ2-3; D is perhaps TRBD2 (5 bases). Sample: peripheral blood. The CDR3 region is CASGEQRTSTDTQYF. DNA of the CDR3: TGTGCCAGCGGAGAACAGCGGACTAGCACAGATACGCAGTATTTT.